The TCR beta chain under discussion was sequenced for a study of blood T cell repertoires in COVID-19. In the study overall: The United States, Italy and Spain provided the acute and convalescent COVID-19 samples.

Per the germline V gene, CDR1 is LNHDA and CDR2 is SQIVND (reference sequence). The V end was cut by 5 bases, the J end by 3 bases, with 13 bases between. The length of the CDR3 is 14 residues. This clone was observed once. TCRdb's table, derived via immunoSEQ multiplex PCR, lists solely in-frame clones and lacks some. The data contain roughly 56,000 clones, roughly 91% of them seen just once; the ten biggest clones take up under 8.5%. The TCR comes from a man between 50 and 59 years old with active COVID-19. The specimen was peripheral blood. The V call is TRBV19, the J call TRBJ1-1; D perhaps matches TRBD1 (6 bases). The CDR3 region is CASSSQGLHTEAFF. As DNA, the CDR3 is TGTGCCAGTAGTTCACAGGGTCTGCACACTGAAGCTTTCTTT.